This T cell receptor (beta chain) was captured in a study of OX40 agonist ivuxolimab in advanced cancers. General study results and limits: Clonal expansion was seen in CD4+ and CD8+ blood T cells by week 6 at 0.1 to 3.0 mg/kg.

This clone appeared a single time. The target antigen is unknown. There are 13 residues in the CDR3. The germline CDR1 and CDR2 sequences are SGHNT and YENEEA. Trimming removed 5 bases from V and 6 bases from J; junction bases left unmatched: 0. TCRdb's copy holds only in-frame clones and misses some; the assay was immunoSEQ multiplex PCR. The sample consists of 60,000 to 100,000 clones, around 90% of them appearing once. The receptor's source is an adult with an advanced solid tumor such as melanoma, head and neck, liver or kidney cancer. The sequencing here drew on CD4+ or CD8+ T cells sorted from blood, taken in a trial of the OX40 agonist ivuxolimab. The chain uses TRBV11-3 and TRBJ2-2; 10 bases align to TRBD1. CDR3 bases: TGTGCCAGCAGCGGGACAGGGGCCGGGGAGCTGTTTTTT. It yields the protein CASSGTGAGELFF. Combining the CDR3 with reference TRBV11-3 and TRBJ2-2 gives the whole variable domain EAGVVQSPRYKIIEKKQPVAFWCNPISGHNTLYWYLQNLGQGPELLIRYENEEAVDDSQLPKDRFSAERLKGVDSTLKIQPAELGDSAVYLCASSGTGAGELFFGEGSRLTVL.